What follows are 14 T cell receptor beta chains derived from one specimen sequenced in a study of PD-1 blockade in classical Hodgkin lymphoma. Every single patient, without exception, relapsed after autologous stem cell transplantation, and brentuximab vedotin exposure varied. Generated by immunoSEQ multiplex PCR, the TCRdb table keeps only in-frame clones and is missing some. Seen here are 20,000 to 25,000 clones, 68% observed once, and the top ten hold around 6%. The sequencing used peripheral blood mononuclear cells (PBMCs), collected at baseline. These receptors were obtained from a human donor with classical Hodgkin lymphoma.

The table lists this clone with a few counts. The chain employs TRBV28 and TRBJ1-2, with D possibly TRBD1 on 5 matching bases. Between the trimmed V and J ends, which lost 5 bases and 4 bases, there was a span of 14 bases. The CDR3 contains 14 residues. Germline CDR1 and CDR2: MDHEN and SYDVKM. The CDR3 sequence is CASSDTMGGYGYTF. CDR3 DNA sequence: TGTGCCAGCAGTGACACTATGGGGGGCTATGGCTACACCTTC.

This chain links TRBV4-2 with TRBJ1-5; 8 nucleotides agree with TRBD1. The CDR3 runs to 16 residues. Per germline, CDR1 LGHNA and CDR2 YNFKEQ. Losses at the gene ends were 1 base for V and 5 bases for J; bases not matched to a gene: 7. The chain's CDR3 is CASSQVGQGFHQPQHF. CDR3 nucleotide sequence: TGTGCCAGCAGCCAAGTTGGACAGGGTTTCCATCAGCCCCAGCATTTT.

The genes are TRBV11-2 and TRBJ2-3; the D is unclear. Germline CDR1 reads SGHAT; CDR2 reads FQNNGV. The CDR3 runs to 12 residues. Trimming left V 5 bases short and J 3 bases short, with 6 bases between. The CDR3 coding sequence is TGTGCCAGCAGCCGCTGGACAGATACGCAGTATTTT. It encodes CASSRWTDTQYF.

The chain uses TRBV11-3 and TRBJ2-5, with D maybe TRBD2 (6 bases). V lost 1 base and J lost 0, with 9 bases in between. Germline CDR1 SGHNT, CDR2 YENEEA. This CDR3 is 15 amino acids long. The chain's CDR3 is CASSLGVADQETQYF. For the CDR3, the DNA is TGTGCCAGCAGCTTAGGGGTAGCGGACCAAGAGACCCAGTACTTC.

The J gene is TRBJ2-7, the V gene TRBV6-5; a weak D match, TRBD1 (6 bases). This CDR3 has 15 residues. Germline CDR1 is MNHEY and CDR2 is SVGAGI. The V end was cut by 0 bases, the J end by 0 bases, with 9 bases between. The CDR3 is CASSYSLDSSYEQYF. In DNA form, the CDR3 reads TGTGCCAGCAGTTACTCCCTGGACAGCTCCTACGAGCAGTACTTC.

The chain links TRBV5-1 to TRBJ2-1; 11 nucleotides agree with TRBD2. The J segment lost 9 bases and the V segment lost 2 bases, leaving 19 bases of the junction unmatched. Germline V gene data show CDR1 as SGHRS and CDR2 as YFSETQ. The CDR3 covers 19 residues. The CDR3 nucleotides are TGCGCCAGCAGCTTAGAGGGCCCCAACGGGCTAGCGGGAGGCAGTGAGCAGTTCTTC. Amino acids: CASSLEGPNGLAGGSEQFF.

The genes are TRBV9 and TRBJ1-6, with unresolved D. Between the trimmed V and J ends, which lost 3 bases and 5 bases, there was a span of 15 bases. Germline CDR1 SGDLS, CDR2 YYNGEE. There are 16 residues in the CDR3. CDR3 sequence: CASSEHPGLDNSPLHF. DNA for the CDR3: TGTGCCAGCAGCGAACACCCCGGGCTTGATAATTCACCCCTCCACTTT.

The chain employs TRBV7-2 and TRBJ1-2, with a tentative D call TRBD1 (6 bases). From germline, CDR1 is SGHTA and CDR2 FQGNSA. Trimming cost V 4 bases and J 4 bases, with 22 bases left between them. The CDR3 is made up of 17 amino acids. The CDR3 region is CASSSRTDQRTFYGYTF. As DNA, the CDR3 is TGTGCCAGCAGCTCCCGGACAGACCAACGCACCTTCTATGGCTACACCTTC.

CDR3 protein: CAWSLQGGDEQFF. In nucleotides, the CDR3 is TGTGCCTGGAGTCTGCAGGGGGGAGATGAGCAGTTCTTC. J is TRBJ2-1 and V is TRBV30; a weak D match, TRBD1 (7 bases). Trimming took 2 bases from V and 8 from J, leaving 13 bases between them. Germline-derived CDR1 and CDR2 are GTSNPN and SVGIG (reference sequence). This CDR3 has 13 amino acids. Full variable domain (remainder filled in from reference TRBV30 and TRBJ2-1): SQTIHQWPATLVQPVGSPLSLECTVEGTSNPNLYWYRQAAGRGLQLLFYSVGIGQISSEVPQNLSASRPQDRQFILSSKKLLLSDSGFYLCAWSLQGGDEQFFGPGTRLTVL.

The chain links TRBV18 to TRBJ1-2; possible D gene TRBD1, 5 bases. Trimming cost V 6 bases and J 5 bases, with 16 bases left between them. There are 14 residues in the CDR3. Germline CDR1 is KGHSH and CDR2 is LQKENI. CDR3 DNA sequence: TGTGCCAGCTCTCTGGATGAGGGGTTTTATGGCTACACCTTC. Residues: CASSLDEGFYGYTF. Complete variable domain (other parts from reference TRBV18 and TRBJ1-2): NAGVMQNPRHLVRRRGQEARLRCSPMKGHSHVYWYRQLPEEGLKFMVYLQKENIIDESGMPKERFSAEFPKEGPSILRIQQVVRGDSAAYFCASSLDEGFYGYTFGSGTRLTVV.

This clone is medium-sized in the sample. This sequence joins TRBV21-1 and TRBJ1-1; TRBD1, as called in the table, went unchecked against the DNA. TRBV21-1 is annotated as a pseudogene. The CDR3 has 12 amino acids. The CDR3 reads CASSTEITEAFF. The CDR3 DNA reads TGTGCCAGCAGCACAGAAATCACTGAAGCTTTCTTT.

J is TRBJ2-7 and V is TRBV6-5; TRBD1 matches 8 bases. Unmatched junction bases numbered 3, after V lost 5 bases and J lost 0 bases. Germline CDR1 reads MNHEY; CDR2 reads SVGAGI. CDR3 size: 14 residues. In DNA form, the CDR3 reads TGTGCCAGCAGTCCGGGACAGGACTCCTACGAGCAGTACTTC. Protein: CASSPGQDSYEQYF.

V is TRBV2 and J is TRBJ1-5; D possibly corresponds to TRBD1 (5 bases). Germline V gene sequence: CDR1 SNHLY, CDR2 FYNNEI. Trimming removed 3 bases from V and 2 bases from J, with 11 bases in between. This CDR3 comprises 15 residues. CDR3 loop: CASSDGGWGNQPQHF. For the CDR3, the DNA is TGTGCCAGCAGTGACGGGGGGTGGGGCAATCAGCCCCAGCATTTT.

The gene calls are TRBV9 and TRBJ1-3, with 9 bases aligning to TRBD1. Germline V gives CDR1 SGDLS, CDR2 YYNGEE. The CDR3 consists of 16 residues. Trimming took 2 bases from V and 4 from J; bases not matched to a gene: 7. As DNA, the CDR3 is TGTGCCAGCAGCGTTAACAGGGGGCAAAGAGGAAACACCATATATTTT. This gives the protein CASSVNRGQRGNTIYF.